Below, 12 T cell receptor beta chains from the same sample are listed, as sequenced in a study of OX40 agonist ivuxolimab in advanced cancers. Measured with immunoSEQ multiplex PCR; TCRdb has only the in-frame clones, and not every one. The sample holds about 31,000 clones; around nine tenths are singletons and the top ten take around 29%. Material: CD4+ or CD8+ T cells sorted from blood, obtained in a trial of the OX40 agonist ivuxolimab. The receptors were gathered from an adult with an advanced solid tumor such as melanoma, head and neck, liver or kidney cancer.

V is TRBV19 and J is TRBJ1-2; a possible D gene is TRBD1 (5 bases). From germline, CDR1 is LNHDA and CDR2 SQIVND (reference sequence). Trimming left V 5 bases short and J 7 bases short, with 14 bases between. The CDR3 runs to 13 residues. The CDR3 DNA sequence: TGTGCCAGTAGTCTCTGGGGCGGGCTTGGCTACACCTTC. It translates to CASSLWGGLGYTF.

The gene calls are TRBV27 and TRBJ2-7, with D hard to call. The germline V and J ends were trimmed by 1 base and 4 bases, with 5 bases remaining between them. Germline V lookup: CDR1 MNHEY, CDR2 SMNVEV (reference sequence). This CDR3 comprises 12 residues. Written as DNA, the CDR3 is TGTGCCAGCAGTTTATTGCAGTACGAGCAGTACTTC. Translating it yields CASSLLQYEQYF.

This sequence joins TRBV28 and TRBJ2-7, with D possibly called TRBD1 or TRBD2 (5 bases each). CDR1 and CDR2 from the germline V gene are MDHEN and SYDVKM. The CDR3 consists of 16 residues. Trimming cost V 4 bases and J 4 bases, with 20 bases left between them. CDR3 bases: TGTGCCAGCAGTTCGACAGTGGGACCTCCCCTTTACGAGCAGTACTTC. This translates into CASSSTVGPPLYEQYF.

The chain recombines TRBV7-9 with TRBJ1-1; 9 nucleotides align to TRBD1. V shed 3 bases and J 6 bases; nucleotides not matched to a gene: 11. The CDR3 sequence is 16 residues long. The germline V gene has CDR1 SEHNR and CDR2 FQNEAQ (reference sequence). The CDR3, as DNA: TGTGCCAGCAGCTTTACTCGGACAGGGGAAGGCGCTGAAGCTTTCTTT. The encoded protein is CASSFTRTGEGAEAFF.

This clone occurred once. The rearrangement uses TRBV6-6 and TRBJ1-1; D may be TRBD1 (5 bases). V was pared by 3 bases and J by 6 bases, with 14 bases between. CDR1 and CDR2 from the germline V gene are MNHNY and SVGAGI (reference sequence). This CDR3 has 14 residues. CDR3 DNA sequence: TGTGCCAGCAGTTATGGGTCTCAGGGCTCTGAAGCTTTCTTT. Protein: CASSYGSQGSEAFF.

About this clone itself: One end of the junction does not line up with germline, which may come from a read error. This chain uses TRBV28 with TRBJ1-4; TRBD1 is a possible D gene (5 bases). CDR1 and CDR2 from the germline V gene are MDHEN and SYDVKM. The CDR3 has 12 amino acids. The CDR3 coding sequence is TGTGCCAGCAGTTTTCAGGGCAGGGTACAACGCTTT. It translates to CASSFQGRVQRF.

V and J are TRBV29-1 and TRBJ2-1, with TRBD2 matching over 10 bases. After removal of 6 bases from V and 4 bases from J, the junction contained 3 bases not matched to a gene. Germline CDR1 reads SQVTM; CDR2 reads ANQGSEA. This CDR3 comprises 13 residues. CDR3 sequence (DNA): TGCAGCGTCCCGACTAGCGGGTACAATGAGCAGTTCTTC. Translated: CSVPTSGYNEQFF.

The V call is TRBV2, the J call TRBJ1-2; perhaps TRBD1 as D (5 bases). Germline CDR1 reads SNHLY; CDR2 reads FYNNEI. Trimming removed 6 bases from V and 1 base from J, with 18 bases in between. This CDR3 has 16 amino acids. CDR3 loop: CASRELIMGLNYGYTF. In nucleotides, the CDR3 is TGTGCCAGCAGGGAGTTGATTATGGGACTTAACTATGGCTACACCTTC.

V usage is TRBV29-1 and J usage is TRBJ2-1; D remains ambiguous. The germline V gene encodes CDR1 SQVTM and CDR2 ANQGSEA. With 3 bases removed from V and 5 bases from J, the gap between germline ends came to 11 bases. The CDR3 spans 13 residues. The CDR3 here is CSVEGFLNNEQFF. Here the CDR3 DNA reads TGCAGCGTTGAGGGGTTTTTGAACAATGAGCAGTTCTTC.

The chain couples TRBV7-9 to TRBJ1-4; 7 nucleotides line up with TRBD1. V dropped 4 bases and J dropped 7; count of bases not matched to a gene: 6. Germline loops: CDR1 SEHNR, CDR2 FQNEAQ (reference sequence). The CDR3 totals 14 residues. The CDR3 sequence: CASSSTGTGEKLFF. CDR3 nucleotide sequence: TGTGCCAGCAGCTCGACAGGGACTGGTGAAAAACTGTTTTTT.

V is TRBV20-1 and J is TRBJ2-7, with D possibly matching TRBD2 (6 bases). Looked up from germline, CDR1 is DFQATT and CDR2 is SNEGSKA (reference sequence). The CDR3 runs 11 residues. The V end was cut by 5 bases, the J end by 2 bases, with 7 bases between. DNA of the CDR3: TGCAGTGCTGGAGGGCCCTACGAGCAGTACTTC. As protein: CSAGGPYEQYF.

The chain has TRBV29-1 and TRBJ2-2; 9 bases agree with TRBD2. V gave up 3 bases and J gave up 3 bases; unmatched junction bases: 5. CDR3 size: 15 residues. Germline loops: CDR1 SQVTM, CDR2 ANQGSEA. CDR3 in amino acids: CSVESTSGYTGELFF. The DNA for the CDR3 is TGCAGCGTTGAGTCGACTAGCGGATACACCGGGGAGCTGTTTTTT.